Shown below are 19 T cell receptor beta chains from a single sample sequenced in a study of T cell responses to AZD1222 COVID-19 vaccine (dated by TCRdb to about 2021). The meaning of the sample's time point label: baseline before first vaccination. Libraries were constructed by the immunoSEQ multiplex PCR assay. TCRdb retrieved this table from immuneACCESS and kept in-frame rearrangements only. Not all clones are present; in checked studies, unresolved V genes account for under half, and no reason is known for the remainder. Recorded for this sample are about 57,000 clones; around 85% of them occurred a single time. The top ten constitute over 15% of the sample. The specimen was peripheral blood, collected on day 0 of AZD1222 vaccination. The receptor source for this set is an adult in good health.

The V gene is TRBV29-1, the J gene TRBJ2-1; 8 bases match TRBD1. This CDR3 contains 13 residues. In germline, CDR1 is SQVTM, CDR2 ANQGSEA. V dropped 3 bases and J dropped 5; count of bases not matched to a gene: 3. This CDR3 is CSVDRDRNNEQFF. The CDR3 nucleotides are TGCAGCGTTGACCGGGACAGGAACAATGAGCAGTTCTTC.

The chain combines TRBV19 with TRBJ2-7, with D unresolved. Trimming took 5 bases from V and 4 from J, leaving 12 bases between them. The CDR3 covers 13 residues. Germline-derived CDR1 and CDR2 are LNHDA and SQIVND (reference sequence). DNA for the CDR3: TGTGCCAGTAGTTTCCGACATGGGTACGAGCAGTACTTC. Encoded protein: CASSFRHGYEQYF.

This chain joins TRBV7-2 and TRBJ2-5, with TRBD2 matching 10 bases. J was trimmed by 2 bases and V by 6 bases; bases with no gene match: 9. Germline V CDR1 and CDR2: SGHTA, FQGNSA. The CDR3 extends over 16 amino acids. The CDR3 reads CASSLSGRAGQETQYF. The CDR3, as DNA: TGTGCCAGCAGTCTCAGCGGGAGGGCGGGTCAAGAGACCCAGTACTTC.

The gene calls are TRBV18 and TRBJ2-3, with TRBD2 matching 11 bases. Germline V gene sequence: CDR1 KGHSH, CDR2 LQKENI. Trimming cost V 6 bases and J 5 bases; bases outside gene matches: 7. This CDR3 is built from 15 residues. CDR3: CASSKTSGIGDTQYF. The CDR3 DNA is TGTGCCAGCTCGAAGACTAGCGGGATAGGAGATACGCAGTATTTT.

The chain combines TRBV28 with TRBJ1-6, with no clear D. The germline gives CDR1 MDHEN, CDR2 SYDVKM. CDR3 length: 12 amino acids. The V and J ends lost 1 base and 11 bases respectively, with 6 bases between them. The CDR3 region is CASSLFWAPLHF. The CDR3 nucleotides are TGTGCCAGCAGTTTATTTTGGGCACCCCTCCACTTT.

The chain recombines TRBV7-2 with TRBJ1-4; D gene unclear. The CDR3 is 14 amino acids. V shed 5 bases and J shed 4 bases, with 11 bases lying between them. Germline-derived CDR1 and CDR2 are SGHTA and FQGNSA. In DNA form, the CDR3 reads TGTGCCAGCAGCCCCCTGGCCTTTAATGAAAAACTGTTTTTT. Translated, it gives CASSPLAFNEKLFF.

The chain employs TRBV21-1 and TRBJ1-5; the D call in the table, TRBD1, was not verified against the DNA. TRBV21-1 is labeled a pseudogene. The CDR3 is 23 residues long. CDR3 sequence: CASSKNPKDLTGGRFYSNQPQHF. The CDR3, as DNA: TGTGCCAGCAGCAAAAATCCAAAGGACTTAACAGGGGGCCGATTTTATAGCAATCAGCCCCAGCATTTT.

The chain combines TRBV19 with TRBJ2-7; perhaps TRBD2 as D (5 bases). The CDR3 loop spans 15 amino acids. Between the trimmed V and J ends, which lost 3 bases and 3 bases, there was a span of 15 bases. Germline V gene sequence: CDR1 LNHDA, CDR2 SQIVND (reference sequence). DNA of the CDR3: TGTGCCAGTAGTATCGGCCTGGACTTAAACTACGAGCAGTACTTC. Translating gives CASSIGLDLNYEQYF.

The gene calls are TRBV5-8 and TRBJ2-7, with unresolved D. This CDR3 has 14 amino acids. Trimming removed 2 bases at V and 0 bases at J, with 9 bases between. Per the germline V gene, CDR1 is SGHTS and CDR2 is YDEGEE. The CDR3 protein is CASSFAGSSYEQYF. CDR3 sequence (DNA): TGTGCCAGCAGCTTCGCAGGAAGCTCCTACGAGCAGTACTTC.

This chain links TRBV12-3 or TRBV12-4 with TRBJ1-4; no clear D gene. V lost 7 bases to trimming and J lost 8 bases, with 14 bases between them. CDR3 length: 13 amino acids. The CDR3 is CASIRNSGEKLFF. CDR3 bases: TGTGCCAGCATTCGGAACTCCGGAGAAAAACTGTTTTTT.

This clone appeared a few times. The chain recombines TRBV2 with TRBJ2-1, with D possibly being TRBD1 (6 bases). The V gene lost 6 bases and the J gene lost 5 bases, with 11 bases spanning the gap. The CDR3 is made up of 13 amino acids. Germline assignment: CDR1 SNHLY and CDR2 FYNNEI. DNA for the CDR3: TGTGCCAGCAGCCTGGGGGCAGACAATGAGCAGTTCTTC. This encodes CASSLGADNEQFF.

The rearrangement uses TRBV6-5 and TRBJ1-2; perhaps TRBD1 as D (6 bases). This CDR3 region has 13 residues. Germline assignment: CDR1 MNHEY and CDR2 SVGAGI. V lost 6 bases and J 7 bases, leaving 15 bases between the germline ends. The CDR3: CASSFGGAVGYTF. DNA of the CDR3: TGTGCCAGCAGCTTTGGGGGGGCGGTTGGCTACACCTTC.

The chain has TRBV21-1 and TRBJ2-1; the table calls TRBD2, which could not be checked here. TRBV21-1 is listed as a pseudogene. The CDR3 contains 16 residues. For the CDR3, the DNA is TGTGCCAGCAGCACCCGGACTAGCGGGATTTACAATGAGCAGTTCTTC. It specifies CASSTRTSGIYNEQFF.

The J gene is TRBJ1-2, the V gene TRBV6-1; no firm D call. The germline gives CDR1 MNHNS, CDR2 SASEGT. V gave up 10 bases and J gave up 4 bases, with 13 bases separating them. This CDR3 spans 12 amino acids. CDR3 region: CATQDSLYGYTF. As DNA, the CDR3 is TGTGCCACCCAGGATTCCCTCTATGGCTACACCTTC.

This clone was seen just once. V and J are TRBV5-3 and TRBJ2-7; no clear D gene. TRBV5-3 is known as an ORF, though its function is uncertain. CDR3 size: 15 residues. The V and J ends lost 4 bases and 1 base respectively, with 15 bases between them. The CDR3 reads CARSPRPEGSYEQYF. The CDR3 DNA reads TGTGCCAGAAGCCCCCGTCCCGAAGGGTCCTACGAGCAGTACTTC.

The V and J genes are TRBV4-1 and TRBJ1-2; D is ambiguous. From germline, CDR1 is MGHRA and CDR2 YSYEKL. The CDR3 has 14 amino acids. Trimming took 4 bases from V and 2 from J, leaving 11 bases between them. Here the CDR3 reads CASSRPDTNYGYTF. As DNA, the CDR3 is TGCGCCAGCAGCCGACCCGACACGAACTATGGCTACACCTTC.

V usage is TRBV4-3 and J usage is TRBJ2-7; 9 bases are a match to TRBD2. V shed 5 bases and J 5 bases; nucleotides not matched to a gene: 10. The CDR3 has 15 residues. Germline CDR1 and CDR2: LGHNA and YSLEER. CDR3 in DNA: TGCGCCAGCAGCGCGCACACCGGGACTAGCAACGAGCAGTACTTC. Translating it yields CASSAHTGTSNEQYF.

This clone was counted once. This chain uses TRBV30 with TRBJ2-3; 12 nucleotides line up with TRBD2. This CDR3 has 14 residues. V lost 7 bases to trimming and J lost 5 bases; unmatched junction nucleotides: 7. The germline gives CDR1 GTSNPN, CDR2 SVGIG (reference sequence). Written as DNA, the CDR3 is TGTGCCTCTAGACTAGCGGGAGCGGGAGATACGCAGTATTTT. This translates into CASRLAGAGDTQYF.

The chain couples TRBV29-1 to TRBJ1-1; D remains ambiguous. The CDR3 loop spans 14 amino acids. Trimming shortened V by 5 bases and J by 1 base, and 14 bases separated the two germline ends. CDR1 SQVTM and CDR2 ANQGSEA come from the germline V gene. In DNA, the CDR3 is TGCAGCGTTCGGACGGAGCAAAAGAACACTGAAGCTTTCTTT. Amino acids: CSVRTEQKNTEAFF.